Reported below is one T cell receptor (beta chain). This sample was included in a study of T cells in tuberculosis. Time point given: new active TB diagnosis, blood taken before or within 7 days of starting treatment. Confirmation came from sputum smear and/or culture positivity for M. tuberculosis. CDR1 and CDR2 (germline): SGDLS, YYNGEE. V gave up 6 bases and J gave up 1 base, with 11 bases separating them. The length of the CDR3 is 14 residues. TCRdb's table, derived via immunoSEQ multiplex PCR, lists solely in-frame clones and lacks some. The profile shows 25,000 to 30,000 clones, around 90% of them singletons.

This TCR was sampled from an adult with tuberculosis. The chain recombines TRBV9 with TRBJ2-1; D is unclear. The source material was PBMCs, sampled at tuberculosis diagnosis. CDR3 residues: CASTPASSYNEQFF. Written as DNA, the CDR3 is TGTGCCAGCACCCCAGCGTCGTCCTACAATGAGCAGTTCTTC.